A single sample is the source of the 30 T cell receptor beta chains below, sequenced in a study of OX40 agonist ivuxolimab in advanced cancers. The table came from immunoSEQ multiplex PCR; TCRdb's copy has only in-frame clones and leaves some out. This sample yields about 61,000 clones, of which more than 65% are seen a single time; roughly 0.53% belongs to the top ten. Sequenced material: CD4+ or CD8+ T cells sorted from blood, taken in a trial of the OX40 agonist ivuxolimab. The origin of the receptors is an adult with an advanced solid tumor such as melanoma, head and neck, liver or kidney cancer.

This chain links TRBV10-3 with TRBJ2-1, with D perhaps matching TRBD1 (6 bases). The CDR3 is 15 residues long. Germline loops: CDR1 ENHRY, CDR2 SYGVKD. Trimming took 1 base from V and 7 from J, leaving 14 bases between them. The CDR3 coding sequence is TGTGCCATCAGTGAGTTCACTAGTCAGGGGAATGAGCAGTTCTTC. It codes for CAISEFTSQGNEQFF.

CDR3 loop: CAWSVRGRTDTQYF. The CDR3 bases are TGTGCCTGGAGTGTACGGGGGAGGACAGATACGCAGTATTTT. The chain recombines TRBV30 with TRBJ2-3, with D perhaps matching TRBD2 (6 bases). The CDR3 has 14 residues. The germline V gene encodes CDR1 GTSNPN and CDR2 SVGIG (reference sequence). The V gene lost 0 bases and the J gene lost 3 bases, with 10 bases spanning the gap.

The CDR3 nucleotides are TGTGCCAGCAGTTTTGACTTTCGCTCCTACGAGCAGTACTTC. Translated, it gives CASSFDFRSYEQYF. The chain employs TRBV27 and TRBJ2-7; unclear D gene. V lost 3 bases and J lost 0, with 9 bases in between. CDR3 length: 14 amino acids. Germline V gene sequence: CDR1 MNHEY, CDR2 SMNVEV (reference sequence).

This chain joins TRBV4-3 and TRBJ2-1, with 7 bases lining up with TRBD2. V was pared by 0 bases and J by 4 bases, with 9 bases of the junction left unmatched. The CDR3 spans 17 residues. Per germline, CDR1 LGHNA and CDR2 YSLEER. CDR3 sequence (DNA): TGCGCCAGCAGCCAAGAGGTAGCGGGTTGGACGTACAATGAGCAGTTCTTC. The encoded protein is CASSQEVAGWTYNEQFF.

V usage is TRBV14 and J usage is TRBJ2-7; D remains ambiguous. The V gene lost 4 bases and the J gene lost 6 bases, with 10 bases spanning the gap. The CDR3 length is 12 residues. The germline CDR1 and CDR2 sequences are SGHDN and FVKESK. CDR3 bases: TGTGCCAGCAGCCTCCTAACGGGCGAGCAGTACTTC. Translated, it gives CASSLLTGEQYF.

The chain combines TRBV7-9 with TRBJ1-1; tentatively, D is TRBD1 (5 bases). Trimming stripped 3 bases from V and 7 bases from J, with 6 bases between. The CDR3 sequence is 11 residues long. Germline V CDR1 and CDR2: SEHNR, FQNEAQ (reference sequence). The CDR3 here is CASSLTVEAFF. As DNA, the CDR3 is TGTGCCAGCAGCTTGACAGTTGAAGCTTTCTTT. Using reference TRBV7-9 and TRBJ1-1 for the parts outside the CDR3, the full variable domain is DTGVSQNPRHKITKRGQNVTFRCDPISEHNRLYWYRQTLGQGPEFLTYFQNEAQLEKSRLLSDRFSAERPKGSFSTLEIQRTEQGDSAMYLCASSLTVEAFFGQGTRLTVV.

The chain is built from TRBV18 and TRBJ1-4; D gene unclear. V shed 4 bases and J shed 7 bases, with 10 bases lying between them. CDR3 length: 13 amino acids. The germline CDR1 and CDR2 sequences are KGHSH and LQKENI. The CDR3 is CASSRAESEKLFF. The CDR3 nucleotides are TGTGCCAGCTCACGAGCAGAAAGTGAAAAACTGTTTTTT.

This clone was observed a handful of times. The chain recombines TRBV10-3 with TRBJ2-2, with 10 bases that match TRBD1. The trim removed 6 bases at V and 7 bases at J, leaving 5 bases unmatched. The CDR3 loop spans 14 amino acids. The V gene's germline CDR1 is ENHRY and CDR2 SYGVKD. The CDR3 sequence: CAIRGTGDGGELFF. DNA for the CDR3: TGTGCCATCAGAGGGACAGGGGATGGCGGGGAGCTGTTTTTT.

The genes are TRBV7-8 and TRBJ2-2, with D perhaps matching TRBD2 (6 bases). Germline values: CDR1 SGHVS, CDR2 FQNEAQ. Trimming stripped 3 bases from V and 6 bases from J, with 11 bases between. The CDR3 is made up of 14 amino acids. CDR3 DNA sequence: TGTGCCAGCAGCTTGGGGGAGGTGCCCGGGGAGCTGTTTTTT. Translating gives CASSLGEVPGELFF.

The genes are TRBV4-2 and TRBJ1-1, with D unclear. The CDR3 has 16 amino acids. Germline assignment: CDR1 LGHNA and CDR2 YNFKEQ. Trimming left V 3 bases short and J 5 bases short, with 19 bases between. The CDR3 DNA sequence: TGTGCCAGCAGCCAGGTACCGTCCGCGAGGCCAACTGAAGCTTTCTTT. Amino acid sequence: CASSQVPSARPTEAFF.

The rearrangement uses TRBV29-1 and TRBJ1-1; 8 nucleotides agree with TRBD1. The CDR3 covers 13 residues. V dropped 6 bases and J dropped 0; count of bases not matched to a gene: 3. Germline V gives CDR1 SQVTM, CDR2 ANQGSEA. The CDR3 bases are TGCAGCGTGGGGACAGGATTGAACACTGAAGCTTTCTTT. Its protein is CSVGTGLNTEAFF.

This clone was observed many times. The J gene is TRBJ2-7, the V gene TRBV11-2; unclear D gene. Germline CDR1 reads SGHAT; CDR2 reads FQNNGV. This CDR3 is built from 14 residues. Trimming shortened V by 1 base and J by 3 bases, and 10 bases separated the two germline ends. The CDR3, as DNA: TGTGCCAGCAGCTTAGCCCGGAACCACTACGAGCAGTACTTC. The encoded protein is CASSLARNHYEQYF.

This rearrangement joins TRBV28 to TRBJ1-2, with 7 bases fitting TRBD1. The germline gives CDR1 MDHEN, CDR2 SYDVKM. V lost 4 bases and J lost 3; bases outside the gene matches: 11. This CDR3 region has 16 residues. The DNA for the CDR3 is TGTGCCAGCAGTTCGGGACAGTCCTGGGTCGACTATGGCTACACCTTC. Protein product: CASSSGQSWVDYGYTF.

CDR3 loop: CASSPSRRDEQFF. The CDR3 DNA follows: TGCGCCAGCAGCCCTAGCCGACGCGATGAGCAGTTCTTC. V is TRBV4-3 and J is TRBJ2-1; a weak D match, TRBD2 (5 bases). From germline, CDR1 is LGHNA and CDR2 YSLEER. The CDR3 sequence is 13 residues long. V was shortened by 4 bases and J by 8 bases, with 12 bases between the two germline ends.

The chain employs TRBV28 and TRBJ1-4; no reliable D call. This CDR3 is built from 15 residues. V dropped 7 bases and J dropped 0 bases, with 12 bases sitting between them. Germline assignment: CDR1 MDHEN and CDR2 SYDVKM. CDR3 sequence (DNA): TGTGCCAGCAATGGCCAGCGGACAACTAATGAAAAACTGTTTTTT. Translated, it gives CASNGQRTTNEKLFF.

As regards this clone: At one end, the junction sequence differs from germline, possibly due to a read error. The genes are TRBV5-6 and TRBJ1-2; D may be TRBD1 (5 bases). The V gene's germline CDR1 is SGHDT and CDR2 YYEEEE. The CDR3 contains 13 residues. In nucleotides, the CDR3 is TGTGCCAGCACCTTGAGGAGGGAGGGGGGCTACACCTTC. It encodes CASTLRREGGYTF.

In its sample, this clone was seen once. This chain uses TRBV11-2 with TRBJ1-1; no clear D. Per the germline V gene, CDR1 is SGHAT and CDR2 is FQNNGV. The CDR3 is made up of 14 amino acids. V dropped 1 base and J dropped 2 bases, with 8 bases sitting between them. The CDR3 region has the DNA TGTGCCAGCAGCTTAGGGGAAGTTAACACTGAAGCTTTCTTT. Translated: CASSLGEVNTEAFF.

The sample holds one count of this clone. The chain joins TRBV10-3 to TRBJ2-6; D is perhaps TRBD2 (6 bases). Trimming shortened V by 7 bases and J by 2 bases, and 9 bases separated the two germline ends. CDR3 length equals 14 residues. The germline CDR1 and CDR2 sequences are ENHRY and SYGVKD. CDR3 protein: CAIMEGPGANVLTF. The CDR3, as DNA: TGTGCCATCATGGAGGGGCCTGGGGCCAACGTCCTGACTTTC.

As DNA, the CDR3 is TGTGCCAGCAGTTACAGGGGACCCTCATGGCGGGAGGGGCTCGAGCAGTACTTC. Encoded protein: CASSYRGPSWREGLEQYF. The V and J genes are TRBV27 and TRBJ2-7; 9 nucleotides align to TRBD2. V shed 4 bases and J 6 bases; nucleotides not matched to a gene: 19. Germline V gene sequence: CDR1 MNHEY, CDR2 SMNVEV (reference sequence). The CDR3 is 18 residues long.

The chain links TRBV4-1 to TRBJ1-1; TRBD1 is a possible D gene (6 bases). The ends were cut back, 4 bases at V and 3 bases at J, with 18 bases in the middle. The CDR3 contains 16 residues. In germline, CDR1 is MGHRA, CDR2 YSYEKL. CDR3 sequence: CASSLDGNRADTEAFF. The CDR3 coding sequence is TGCGCCAGCAGCCTCGACGGAAACAGGGCAGACACTGAAGCTTTCTTT.

J is TRBJ2-3 and V is TRBV27, with TRBD2 identical over 8 bases. V was clipped by 6 bases and J by 2 bases; unmatched bases: 10. The CDR3 runs to 16 residues. CDR1 MNHEY and CDR2 SMNVEV come from the germline V gene (reference sequence). The CDR3 region has the DNA TGTGCCAGCAGCCGCTCCAGCGGGAGCCACACAGATACGCAGTATTTT. Protein product: CASSRSSGSHTDTQYF.

This CDR3 reads CASSLGRGTENTEAFF. The CDR3 DNA reads TGTGCCAGCAGCCTCGGACGCGGGACCGAGAACACTGAAGCTTTCTTT. The chain couples TRBV27 to TRBJ1-1; a weak D match, TRBD1 (5 bases). Germline V gives CDR1 MNHEY, CDR2 SMNVEV (reference sequence). With 6 bases removed from V and 1 base from J, the gap between germline ends came to 18 bases. This CDR3 contains 16 residues.

This clone showed up just a few times. The chain joins TRBV20-1 to TRBJ1-5, with D unresolved. Between the trimmed V and J ends, which lost 3 bases and 9 bases, there was a span of 9 bases. The CDR3 runs to 11 residues. Germline V gives CDR1 DFQATT, CDR2 SNEGSKA (reference sequence). CDR3: CSASAEGPQHF. The CDR3 nucleotides are TGCAGTGCTAGCGCCGAAGGGCCCCAGCATTTT.

The chain is built from TRBV11-2 and TRBJ2-1; tentatively, D is TRBD1 or TRBD2 (6 bases each). CDR1 is SGHAT and CDR2 is FQNNGV in the germline V gene. Trimming left V 5 bases short and J 7 bases short, with 12 bases between. CDR3 length: 13 residues. The CDR3, as DNA: TGTGCCAGCAGCCTCGTAGGGGGGAATGAGCAGTTCTTC. Translating gives CASSLVGGNEQFF. Complete variable domain (other parts from reference TRBV11-2 and TRBJ2-1): EAGVAQSPRYKIIEKRQSVAFWCNPISGHATLYWYQQILGQGPKLLIQFQNNGVVDDSQLPKDRFSAERLKGVDSTLKIQPAKLEDSAVYLCASSLVGGNEQFFGPGTRLTVL.

The CDR3 coding sequence is TGTGCCAGCAGCTTGGGGGGGGTGAACACTGAAGCTTTCTTT. It yields the protein CASSLGGVNTEAFF. The chain joins TRBV11-2 to TRBJ1-1; D is perhaps TRBD1 (5 bases). Trimming stripped 3 bases from V and 0 bases from J, with 8 bases between. The germline CDR1 and CDR2 sequences are SGHAT and FQNNGV. This CDR3 region has 14 residues.

J is TRBJ2-3 and V is TRBV7-2; 7 bases fit TRBD2. The CDR3 consists of 15 residues. Trimming removed 6 bases from V and 2 bases from J; junction bases left unmatched: 8. Germline values: CDR1 SGHTA, CDR2 FQGNSA. The CDR3 DNA follows: TGTGCCAGCAGGCCAAGCGGGACCCCCACAGATACGCAGTATTTT. The encoded protein is CASRPSGTPTDTQYF.

The V and J genes are TRBV5-1 and TRBJ2-7; 9 bases align to TRBD2. Germline V gives CDR1 SGHRS, CDR2 YFSETQ. The J segment lost 5 bases and the V segment lost 4 bases, leaving 10 bases of the junction unmatched. The CDR3 length is 15 residues. This CDR3 reads CASSPKAGGPHEQYF. The CDR3 DNA is TGCGCCAGCAGCCCCAAGGCGGGAGGGCCCCACGAGCAGTACTTC.

The chain couples TRBV7-2 to TRBJ2-3; the D is unclear. The germline V and J ends were trimmed by 4 bases and 4 bases, with 12 bases remaining between them. This CDR3 is built from 14 residues. CDR1 SGHTA and CDR2 FQGNSA come from the germline V gene. CDR3 loop: CASSSGPLPDTQYF. Written as DNA, the CDR3 is TGTGCCAGCAGCTCAGGTCCGCTCCCAGATACGCAGTATTTT.

V and J are TRBV28 and TRBJ2-7; possibly TRBD1 for D (6 bases). CDR1 is MDHEN, CDR2 SYDVKM, per germline. The V end lost 10 bases, the J end lost 2 bases, and 15 bases lay between the germline ends. This CDR3 is built from 13 residues. CDR3 in DNA: TGTGCCACAGGGGCCAATGACGCCTACGAGCAGTACTTC. Residues: CATGANDAYEQYF.

This clone was recorded once. This rearrangement joins TRBV18 to TRBJ2-7; 7 positions match TRBD2. The CDR3 runs to 15 residues. Germline assignment: CDR1 KGHSH and CDR2 LQKENI. With 2 bases clipped from V and 3 bases from J, the junction kept 7 bases outside the gene matches. CDR3 in amino acids: CASSPESGVDYEQYF. The CDR3 DNA is TGTGCCAGCTCACCAGAGAGCGGGGTTGACTACGAGCAGTACTTC.